One T cell receptor beta chain is described in this entry. What went into each PCR as a spike was synthetic TCR analog templates. Repertoires were generated with immunoSEQ multiplex PCR, while TCRdb's copy carries only in-frame clones and drops some. The sample holds some 71,000 clones; around 90% are singletons and the top ten take around 3.5%. The source of the sample is a study of PD-L1 blockade in urothelial cancer. Study-level information: Researchers looked at the blood 3 weeks (second dose) and 6 weeks after treatment began.

The CDR3 sequence is 14 residues long. Germline V gives CDR1 SGHRS, CDR2 YFSETQ. Trimming at V came to 4 bases and at J to 9 bases, leaving 6 bases not matched to a gene. The source is a man aged 55 to 70 with urothelial cancer. The chain couples TRBV5-1 to TRBJ2-7; TRBD2 aligns across 14 bases. Sequencing used PBMCs, obtained around atezolizumab (anti-PD-L1) treatment. As DNA, the CDR3 is TGCGCCAGCAGCCAGGGACTAGCGGGAGAAACGCAGTACTTC. Amino acids: CASSQGLAGETQYF.